This T cell receptor (beta chain) was documented in a study of T-cell memory formation after mild COVID-19. Study overall: TCR clustering was largely donor specific.

With regard to this clonotype: Its antigen is as yet unknown.

TCRdb reprocessed the 5' RACE reads with MiXCR, giving one entry per CDR3 protein. The top ten hold around 13% of the sample, which has about 470,000 distinct CDR3 sequences, about 23% seen once. The V segment lost 2 bases and the J segment 7 bases; nucleotides outside the gene matches: 7. Germline V CDR1 and CDR2: SGHTA, FQGTGA. The CDR3 extends over 15 amino acids. The study's findings and limits: Detection of some responders pre-infection suggested pre-existing cross-reactive memory T cells participated.

The material sequenced was PBMCs or a T cell subset sorted from them (not recorded which). The clonotype was recovered from an adult woman who had mild COVID-19 (a few samples of this study predate the infection). Cell type and time point are not known. V is TRBV7-3 and J is TRBJ2-2; TRBD2 agrees at 7 bases. CDR3 in DNA: TGTGCCAGCAGCTTAGGGACTAACTCGGGCGGGGAGCTGTTTTTT. The encoded protein is CASSLGTNSGGELFF. The full variable domain, its missing parts supplied by reference TRBV7-3 and TRBJ2-2, is GAGVSQTPSNKVTEKGKYVELRCDPISGHTALYWYRQSLGQGPEFLIYFQGTGAADDSGLPNDRFFAVRPEGSVSTLKIQRTERGDSAVYLCASSLGTNSGGELFFGEGSRLTVL.